Below, 2 T cell receptor beta chains from the same sample are listed, as sequenced in a study of T cell responses to AZD1222 COVID-19 vaccine. Only in-frame clones appear in the TCRdb table, and some are missing; sequencing was by immunoSEQ multiplex PCR. The repertoire includes about 89,000 clones, around nine tenths of them detected once, and approximately 5.2% sits in the top ten. The sequencing used peripheral blood, collected on day 0 of MenACWY control vaccination. The source is an adult in good health.

This clone was counted a single time. This chain joins TRBV10-1 and TRBJ2-7; perhaps TRBD1 as D (6 bases). V was cut by 2 bases and J by 2 bases, with 10 bases left in between. CDR1 and CDR2 from the germline V gene are WNHNN and SYGVQD (reference sequence). CDR3 size: 14 residues. In nucleotides, the CDR3 is TGCGCCAGCAGTGAGGGTGAGGGGGCCTACGAGCAGTACTTC. Amino acids: CASSEGEGAYEQYF.

The V call is TRBV18, the J call TRBJ1-2, with D unresolved. The CDR3 extends over 14 amino acids. CDR1 is KGHSH and CDR2 is LQKENI in the germline V gene. Between the trimmed V and J ends, which lost 5 bases and 0 bases, there was a span of 10 bases. The CDR3 is CASSTALSNYGYTF. CDR3 DNA: TGTGCCAGCTCAACGGCTCTATCTAACTATGGCTACACCTTC.